This paragraph covers one TCR beta chain sequence. Antigen specificity is unknown. TCRdb recomputed calls from the multiplex PCR reads with MiXCR, one row per CDR3 protein. The sample consists of about 150,000 distinct CDR3 sequences, less than 35% of them appearing once. The lymph nodes were axillary draining lymph nodes from breast cancer patients. The source of the sample is a study of breast tumors, draining lymph nodes, adjacent tissues. Study-level points and caveats: The lymph node origin of tumor T cells was framed as consistent with a hypothesis, not demonstrated.

V was shortened by 10 bases and J by 1 base, with 13 bases between the two germline ends. This CDR3 contains 13 residues. Germline CDR1 reads ENHRY; CDR2 reads SYGVKD. This receptor was obtained from a female donor with breast cancer. Some clones in this sample may be carry-over from other donors' samples. The sequenced sample consisted of axillary lymph node tissue. The V and J genes are TRBV10-3 and TRBJ1-1; no clear D gene. CDR3 DNA sequence: TGTGCCACAGCGGTAGGCCCGAACACTGAAGCTTTCTTT. This encodes CATAVGPNTEAFF.